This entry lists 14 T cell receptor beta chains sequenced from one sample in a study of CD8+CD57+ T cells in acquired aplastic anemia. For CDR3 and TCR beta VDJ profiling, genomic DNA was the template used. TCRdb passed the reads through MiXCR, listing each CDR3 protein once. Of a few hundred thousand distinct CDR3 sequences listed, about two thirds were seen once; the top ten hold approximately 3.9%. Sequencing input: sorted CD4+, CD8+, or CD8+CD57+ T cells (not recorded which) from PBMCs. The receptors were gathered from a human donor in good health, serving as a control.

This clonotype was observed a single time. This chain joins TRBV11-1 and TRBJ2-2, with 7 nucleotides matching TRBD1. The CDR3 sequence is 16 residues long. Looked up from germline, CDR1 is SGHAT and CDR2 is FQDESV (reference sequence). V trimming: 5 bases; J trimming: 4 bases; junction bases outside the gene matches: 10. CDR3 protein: CASSAVKGASTGELFF. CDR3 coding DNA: TGTGCCAGCAGCGCCGTGAAGGGGGCATCCACCGGGGAGCTGTTTTTT.

The CDR3 DNA reads TGCAGTGCTAGATCGGGCACAGATACGGGGCGTGAGCAGTTCTTC. It translates to CSARSGTDTGREQFF. The rearrangement joins TRBV20-1 to TRBJ2-1; tentatively, D is TRBD1 or TRBD2 (5 bases each). V was shortened by 2 bases and J by 9 bases, with 20 bases between the two germline ends. The CDR3 contains 15 residues. Per the germline V gene, CDR1 is DFQATT and CDR2 is SNEGSKA (reference sequence).

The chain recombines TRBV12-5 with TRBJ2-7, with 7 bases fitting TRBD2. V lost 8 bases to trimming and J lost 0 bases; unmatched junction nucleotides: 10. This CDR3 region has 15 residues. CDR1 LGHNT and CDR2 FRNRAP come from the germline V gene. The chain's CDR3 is CASQRRDYSSYEQYF. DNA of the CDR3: TGTGCTAGTCAACGTCGGGACTATAGCTCCTACGAGCAGTACTTC.

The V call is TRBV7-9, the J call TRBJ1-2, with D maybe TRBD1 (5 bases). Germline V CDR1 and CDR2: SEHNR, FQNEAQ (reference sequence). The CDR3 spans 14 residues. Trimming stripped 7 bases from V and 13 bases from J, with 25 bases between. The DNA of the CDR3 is TGTGCCAGCACCGGAGGGACTAGGAATGATGAGTTCACCTTC. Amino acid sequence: CASTGGTRNDEFTF.

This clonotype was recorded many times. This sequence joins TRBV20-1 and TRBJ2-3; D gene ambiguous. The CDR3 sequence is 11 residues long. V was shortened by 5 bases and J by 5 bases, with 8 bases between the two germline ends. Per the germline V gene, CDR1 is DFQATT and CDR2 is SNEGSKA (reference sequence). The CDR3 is CSALYVDTQYF. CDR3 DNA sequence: TGCAGTGCTCTCTACGTAGATACGCAGTATTTT.

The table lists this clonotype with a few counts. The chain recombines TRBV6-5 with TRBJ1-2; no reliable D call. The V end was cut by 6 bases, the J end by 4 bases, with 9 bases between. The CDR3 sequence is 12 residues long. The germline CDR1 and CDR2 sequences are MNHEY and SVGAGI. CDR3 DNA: TGTGCCAGCAGCCCCCGGCCCTATGGCTACACCTTC. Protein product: CASSPRPYGYTF.

CDR3 nucleotides: TGTGCCAGCAGCGAAGCAGGGTCGATCACAGATACGCAGCTCCACTTT. Protein: CASSEAGSITDTQLHF. The V call is TRBV7-2, the J call TRBJ1-6; TRBD1 might be the D (5 bases). The CDR3 runs 16 residues. V dropped 5 bases and J dropped 16 bases, with 27 bases sitting between them. CDR1 and CDR2 from the germline V gene are SGHTA and FQGNSA.

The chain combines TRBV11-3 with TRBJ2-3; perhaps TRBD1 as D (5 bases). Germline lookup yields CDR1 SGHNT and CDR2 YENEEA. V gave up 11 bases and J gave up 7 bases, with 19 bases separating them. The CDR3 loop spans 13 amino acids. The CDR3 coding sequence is TGTGCCGCTAGTTGGGTAAGGGGCAATACGCAGTATTTT. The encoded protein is CAASWVRGNTQYF.

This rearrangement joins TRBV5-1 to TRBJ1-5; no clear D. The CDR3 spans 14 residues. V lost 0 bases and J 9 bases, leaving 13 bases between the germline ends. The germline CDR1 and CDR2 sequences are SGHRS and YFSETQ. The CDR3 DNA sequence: TGCGCCAGCAGCTTGGAGACCGGGTACACGCCCCAGCATTTT. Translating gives CASSLETGYTPQHF.

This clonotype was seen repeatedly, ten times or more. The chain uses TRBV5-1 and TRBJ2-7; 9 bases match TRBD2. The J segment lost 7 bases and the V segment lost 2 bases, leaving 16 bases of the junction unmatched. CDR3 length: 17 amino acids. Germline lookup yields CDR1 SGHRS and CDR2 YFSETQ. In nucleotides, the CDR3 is TGCGCCAGCAGCTTAACCCCTAGCGGGACTACTGCGGAAGAGCAGTACTTC. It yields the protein CASSLTPSGTTAEEQYF.

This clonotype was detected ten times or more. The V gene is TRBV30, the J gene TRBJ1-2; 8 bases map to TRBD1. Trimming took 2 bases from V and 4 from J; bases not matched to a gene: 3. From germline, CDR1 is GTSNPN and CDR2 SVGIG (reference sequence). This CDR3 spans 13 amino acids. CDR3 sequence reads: CAWSTTGAYGYTF. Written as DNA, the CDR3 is TGTGCCTGGAGTACGACAGGGGCCTATGGCTACACCTTC.

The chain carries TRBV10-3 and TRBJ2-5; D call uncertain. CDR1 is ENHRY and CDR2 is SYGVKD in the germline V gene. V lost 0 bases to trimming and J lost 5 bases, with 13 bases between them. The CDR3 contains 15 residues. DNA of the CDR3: TGTGCCATCAGTGAGTCGCAACCCCCTGGGGAGACCCAGTACTTC. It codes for CAISESQPPGETQYF.

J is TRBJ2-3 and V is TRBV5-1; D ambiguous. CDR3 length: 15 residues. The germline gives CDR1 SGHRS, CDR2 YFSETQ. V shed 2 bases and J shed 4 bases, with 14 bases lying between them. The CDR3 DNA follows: TGCGCCAGCAGCTTTGGACCCCTCTACGCAGATACGCAGTATTTT. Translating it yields CASSFGPLYADTQYF. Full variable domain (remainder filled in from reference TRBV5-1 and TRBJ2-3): KAGVTQTPRYLIKTRGQQVTLSCSPISGHRSVSWYQQTPGQGLQFLFEYFSETQRNKGNFPGRFSGRQFSNSRSEMNVSTLELGDSALYLCASSFGPLYADTQYFGPGTRLTVL.

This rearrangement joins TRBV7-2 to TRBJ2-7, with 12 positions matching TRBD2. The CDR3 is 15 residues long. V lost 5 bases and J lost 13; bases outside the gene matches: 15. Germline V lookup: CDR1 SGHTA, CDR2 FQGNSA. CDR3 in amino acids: CASSRGLAGRTQYYF. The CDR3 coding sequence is TGTGCCAGCAGCCGCGGACTAGCGGGGAGGACCCAGTACTACTTC.